The present T cell receptor (beta chain) was sequenced within a study of prognosis after radiotherapy for stage I lung cancer. Germline V gives CDR1 LNHDA, CDR2 SQIVND (reference sequence). CDR3 length: 14 amino acids. Trimming shortened V by 6 bases and J by 6 bases, and 14 bases separated the two germline ends. By two-round multiplex PCR, the TCR beta CDR3 was amplified from genomic DNA. First-round PCR amplification was performed with primers specific to each TRBV and TRBJ gene. TCRdb re-derived calls from the multiplex PCR reads in MiXCR, one entry per CDR3 protein. This sample carries roughly 29,000 distinct CDR3 sequences, approximately 31% of them seen once, and the ten largest clones take around 10%. This clonotype was seen ten or more times.

Sequences were derived from PBMCs, sampled before or after stereotactic body radiation therapy (not recorded which). This clonotype was obtained from a donor aged 50 or older with non-small cell lung cancer. The rearrangement uses TRBV19 and TRBJ1-4, with unresolved D. The CDR3 spells CASREDKFDEKLFF. The CDR3 DNA is TGTGCCAGTAGAGAAGACAAGTTCGATGAAAAACTGTTTTTT. Using reference TRBV19 and TRBJ1-4 for the parts outside the CDR3, the full variable domain is DGGITQSPKYLFRKEGQNVTLSCEQNLNHDAMYWYRQDPGQGLRLIYYSQIVNDFQKGDIAEGYSVSREKKESFPLTVTSAQKNPTAFYLCASREDKFDEKLFFGSGTQLSVL.